The clone carrying this TCR beta chain came up many times. Its cognate antigen is unknown. This sample stems from a study of breast tumors, draining lymph nodes, adjacent tissues. The study's findings and limits: Luminal-like breast cancer showed significantly higher tumor–nontumor repertoire similarity than basal-like. Findings are consistent with lymph node origin and intratumoral expansion of most tumor T cells. The lymph node origin of tumor T cells was framed as consistent with a hypothesis, not demonstrated. Tumors had less TCR diversity than lymph nodes, more than nontumor tissue.

TCRdb re-derived calls from the multiplex PCR reads in MiXCR, one entry per CDR3 protein. Of under 80,000 distinct CDR3 sequences detected, around two fifths appear once; the ten largest clones hold approximately 9.1%. What was sequenced was breast tumor tissue. This receptor was obtained from a female donor with breast cancer. Some clones in this sample may be carry-over from other donors' samples.

CDR3 residues: CASSTRGTENSPLHF. The CDR3 nucleotides read TGTGCCAGCTCAACGCGCGGGACGGAAAATTCACCCCTCCACTTT. This chain uses TRBV18 with TRBJ1-6, with TRBD1 as a possible D gene (5 bases). V was pared by 5 bases and J by 7 bases, with 15 bases between. The germline V gene has CDR1 KGHSH and CDR2 LQKENI. The CDR3 has 15 amino acids.